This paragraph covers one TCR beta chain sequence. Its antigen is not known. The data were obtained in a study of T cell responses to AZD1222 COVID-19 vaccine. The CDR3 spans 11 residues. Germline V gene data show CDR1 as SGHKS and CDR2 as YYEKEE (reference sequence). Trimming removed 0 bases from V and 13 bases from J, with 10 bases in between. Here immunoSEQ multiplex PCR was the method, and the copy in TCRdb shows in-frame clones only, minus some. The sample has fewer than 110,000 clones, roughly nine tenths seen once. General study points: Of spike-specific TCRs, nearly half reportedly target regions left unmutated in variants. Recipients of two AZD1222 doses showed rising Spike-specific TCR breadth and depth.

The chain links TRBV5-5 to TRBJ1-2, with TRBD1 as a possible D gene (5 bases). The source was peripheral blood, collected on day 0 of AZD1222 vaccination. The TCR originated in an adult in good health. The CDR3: CASSLVGAPTF. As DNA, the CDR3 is TGTGCCAGCAGCTTGGTAGGGGCGCCCACCTTC.